This TCR beta chain comes out of a study of OX40 agonist ivuxolimab in advanced cancers. For context, the study as a whole: The costimulatory receptor OX40 (CD134) was targeted by ivuxolimab, a fully human IgG2 agonistic monoclonal antibody. Intravenous ivuxolimab was administered to patients every 2 weeks at six dose levels: 0.01, 0.1, 0.3, 1.5, 3 and 10 mg/kg. Of the roughly 52 dose-escalation patients, hepatocellular carcinoma was present in about 19, melanoma in around 15, renal cell carcinoma in 9 and head and neck cancer in 9. A male proportion of roughly 80% and a mean age of around 60 years, ranging from 23 to 79, were recorded for the dose-escalation cohort. Patients were allowed to have had prior anti-PD-1, anti-PD-L1 or anti-CTLA-4 therapy, and around two fifths of the dose-escalation patients had been treated with checkpoint inhibitors. Partial responses were achieved by three dose-escalation patients, of whom one had hepatocellular carcinoma and two had cutaneous melanoma. The purpose of peripheral TCRbeta sequencing was to test whether ivuxolimab changed TCR sequence diversity and led to clonal T-cell expansion. The paper covers the monotherapy dose-escalation part of the phase I ivuxolimab trial, which included N ≈ 52 patients.

Overall results and qualifications from the work: Which antigens the clonally expanded peripheral T cells were specific for was not determined. Clonal expansion of both CD4+ and CD8+ blood T cells was observed from baseline to week 6 at doses 0.1 to 3.0 mg/kg. In the 0.1-3.0 mg/kg groups, partial responders were among the patients with the lowest normalized peripheral clonal expansion, particularly in CD8+ T cells. On average, CD8+ T cells showed more expanded clones than CD4+ T cells after ivuxolimab. Low levels of normalized T-cell clonal expansion were also seen in some patients who did not respond.

In regard to this clone: It lacks a known antigen. Per-base qualities were not stored, and no clone one base away is much larger.

The trial excluded patients who had a history of autoimmune disease or who were on systemic immunosuppression. Peripheral blood for TCR sequencing was collected from all dose cohorts at baseline, on cycle 4 day 1, and on cycle 7 day 1. Samples came from an open-label, multicenter, first-in-human phase I dose-escalation trial of ivuxolimab. Adults with locally advanced or metastatic melanoma, renal cell, hepatocellular, or head and neck squamous cell carcinoma were enrolled in the trial. Before TCR sequencing, CD4+ T cells and CD8+ T cells from peripheral blood were sorted into separate populations. Genomic DNA was isolated from the sorted cells so that the TCRbeta CDR3 region could be sequenced. The immunoSEQ Assay was used to sequence the TCRbeta CDR3 regions. TCRdb stores this immuneACCESS table with in-frame sequences only. Part of the clones is absent; in the studies checked, under half of the shortfall reflects unresolved V genes, and no reason is known for the rest. This sample is represented by 40,000 to 60,000 clones; about nine tenths of them were singletons. The ten top clones hold 6% to 8% of the sample.

This specimen consisted of CD4+ or CD8+ T cells sorted from blood, obtained in a trial of the OX40 agonist ivuxolimab. The clonotype was recovered from an adult with an advanced solid tumor such as melanoma, head and neck, liver or kidney cancer.

The DNA sequence follows: TGTGCCAGCAGCTTAAGCTTGAATGAGCAGTTCTTC. Its amino acids are CASSLSLNEQFF. Rearrangement joined TRBV7-9 to TRBJ2-1; the D segment cannot be called with confidence. The CDR3 sequence holds 12 residues, the cysteine and phenylalanine included. Only the CDR3 DNA stays, 36 bases, in frame from base 1. The germline V gene (reference sequence) gives CDR1 as SEHNR and CDR2 as FQNEAQ. V loses 2 bases, J loses 7 bases, and the germline ends lie 6 bases apart.